The 29 T cell receptor beta chains listed next were all sequenced from one sample in a study of blood T cell repertoires in COVID-19. TCRdb's table, derived via immunoSEQ multiplex PCR, lists solely in-frame clones and lacks some. This sample yields roughly 90,000 clones, of which roughly 80% are seen a single time; under 13% belongs to the top ten. Sequenced: peripheral blood. The receptors derive from an older woman with acute or convalescent COVID-19.

V usage is TRBV20-1 and J usage is TRBJ1-1; D unclear. In germline, CDR1 is DFQATT, CDR2 SNEGSKA (reference sequence). V was cut by 8 bases and J by 4 bases, with 8 bases left in between. CDR3 length: 10 amino acids. Written as DNA, the CDR3 is TGCAGTTACTACTCCACTGAAGCTTTCTTT. It yields the protein CSYYSTEAFF.

The V gene is TRBV7-3, the J gene TRBJ2-2; D is perhaps TRBD1 (6 bases). V was cut by 5 bases and J by 2 bases, with 12 bases left in between. Germline CDR1 reads SGHTA; CDR2 reads FQGTGA. This CDR3 comprises 15 residues. CDR3 protein: CASSRAQGNTGELFF. The CDR3 nucleotides are TGTGCCAGCAGCCGTGCACAGGGAAACACCGGGGAGCTGTTTTTT. Based on the CDR3 plus reference TRBV7-3 and TRBJ2-2, the full variable domain is GAGVSQTPSNKVTEKGKYVELRCDPISGHTALYWYRQSLGQGPEFLIYFQGTGAADDSGLPNDRFFAVRPEGSVSTLKIQRTERGDSAVYLCASSRAQGNTGELFFGEGSRLTVL.

The chain couples TRBV19 to TRBJ2-7, with D possibly TRBD2 on 6 matching bases. CDR1 LNHDA and CDR2 SQIVND come from the germline V gene (reference sequence). The CDR3 loop spans 12 amino acids. The V and J ends lost 5 bases and 7 bases respectively, with 12 bases between them. CDR3 sequence (DNA): TGTGCCAGTAGTGGGCCTAGCGTTGAGCAGTACTTC. Its protein product is CASSGPSVEQYF.

This clone was seen more than once but under ten times. The CDR3 spells CASSIRDTYSNQPQHF. CDR3 nucleotide sequence: TGTGCCAGTAGTATCCGGGACACTTATAGCAATCAGCCCCAGCATTTT. This chain joins TRBV19 and TRBJ1-5; D perhaps matches TRBD1 (6 bases). The germline V gene encodes CDR1 LNHDA and CDR2 SQIVND (reference sequence). V dropped 3 bases and J dropped 0 bases, with 12 bases sitting between them. The CDR3 consists of 16 residues. Filled out from reference TRBV19 and TRBJ1-5, the complete variable domain reads DGGITQSPKYLFRKEGQNVTLSCEQNLNHDAMYWYRQDPGQGLRLIYYSQIVNDFQKGDIAEGYSVSREKKESFPLTVTSAQKNPTAFYLCASSIRDTYSNQPQHFGDGTRLSIL.

This sequence joins TRBV18 and TRBJ1-6, with 9 bases that match TRBD1. The CDR3 spans 15 residues. With 5 bases clipped from V and 6 bases from J, the junction kept 5 bases outside the gene matches. In germline, CDR1 is KGHSH, CDR2 LQKENI. Here the CDR3 reads CASSALQGANSPLHF. CDR3 DNA: TGTGCCAGCTCAGCCTTACAGGGGGCTAATTCACCCCTCCACTTT.

This chain links TRBV28 with TRBJ1-2; D is possibly TRBD1 (5 bases). Trimming removed 8 bases at V and 0 bases at J, with 10 bases between. In germline, CDR1 is MDHEN, CDR2 SYDVKM. There are 13 residues in the CDR3. CDR3 protein: CASQTDSNYGYTF. The CDR3 coding sequence is TGTGCCAGCCAGACAGATTCTAACTATGGCTACACCTTC.

Only one count was recorded for this clone. J is TRBJ1-6 and V is TRBV28, with D unresolved. CDR1 and CDR2 from the germline V gene are MDHEN and SYDVKM. The CDR3 consists of 12 residues. Trimming took 6 bases from V and 10 from J, leaving 10 bases between them. CDR3 sequence reads: CASSLRGSPLHF. The DNA for the CDR3 is TGTGCCAGCAGCCTCAGAGGATCACCCCTCCACTTT. Drawing the rest from reference TRBV28 and TRBJ1-6, the complete variable domain is DVKVTQSSRYLVKRTGEKVFLECVQDMDHENMFWYRQDPGLGLRLIYFSYDVKMKEKGDIPEGYSVSREKKERFSLILESASTNQTSMYLCASSLRGSPLHFGNGTRLTVT.

The V call is TRBV4-1, the J call TRBJ1-2; D is undetermined. The CDR3 has 15 amino acids. Looked up from germline, CDR1 is MGHRA and CDR2 is YSYEKL. Trimming removed 1 base at V and 4 bases at J, with 13 bases between. The CDR3 DNA reads TGCGCCAGCAGCCAAGGCACCGGAGTCCCCTATGGCTACACCTTC. It translates to CASSQGTGVPYGYTF.

This sequence joins TRBV5-6 and TRBJ1-2; TRBD1 matches 7 bases. This CDR3 is built from 12 residues. V dropped 6 bases and J dropped 8; count of bases not matched to a gene: 7. Germline V gene data show CDR1 as SGHDT and CDR2 as YYEEEE. The CDR3: CASTGQVVGYTF. CDR3 nucleotide sequence: TGTGCCAGCACCGGACAGGTGGTCGGCTACACCTTC.

The CDR3 region is CASSPGGPNYEQYF. CDR3 DNA: TGTGCCAGCAGCCCGGGGGGACCCAACTACGAGCAGTACTTC. V is TRBV9 and J is TRBJ2-7; 7 bases are shared with TRBD2. The CDR3 loop spans 14 amino acids. Trimming removed 4 bases from V and 3 bases from J; junction bases left unmatched: 7. Germline V gives CDR1 SGDLS, CDR2 YYNGEE.

The chain couples TRBV29-1 to TRBJ1-1, with TRBD1 as a possible D gene (6 bases). V lost 7 bases, J lost 0 bases, and 12 bases lay in between. Germline V CDR1 and CDR2: SQVTM, ANQGSEA. The CDR3 is 13 residues long. The CDR3 nucleotides read TGCAGCGCTGCGACAGGAGTGAACACTGAAGCTTTCTTT. This translates into CSAATGVNTEAFF.

This clone has just a few counts. Germline and junction disagree at one end, which may indicate a read error. The chain links TRBV2 to TRBJ1-1; D gene ambiguous. The CDR3 runs 13 residues. Germline values: CDR1 SNHLY, CDR2 FYNNEI. CDR3 coding DNA: TGTGCCAGCAGTGAATCGATGAACTCTGAAGCTTTCTTT. Amino acid sequence: CASSESMNSEAFF.

The chain uses TRBV27 and TRBJ2-2; no clear D. V was shortened by 3 bases and J by 3 bases, with 17 bases between the two germline ends. This CDR3 spans 17 amino acids. From germline, CDR1 is MNHEY and CDR2 SMNVEV (reference sequence). The CDR3, as DNA: TGTGCCAGCAGTTTTCCGTCGACCAGTCAGGACACCGGGGAGCTGTTTTTT. Amino acids: CASSFPSTSQDTGELFF.

The V gene is TRBV7-6, the J gene TRBJ2-5; the D gene is possibly TRBD2 (6 bases). The germline V and J ends were trimmed by 4 bases and 1 base, with 25 bases remaining between them. The CDR3 is made up of 19 amino acids. Germline V gene sequence: CDR1 SGHVS, CDR2 FNYEAQ. CDR3 loop: CASSSTGRGTIGIQETQYF. CDR3 bases: TGTGCCAGCAGCTCAACAGGTCGGGGGACCATCGGGATCCAAGAGACCCAGTACTTC.

This CDR3 reads CTSSRGDRSTNEKLFF. CDR3 DNA: TGCACCAGCAGCCGCGGGGACAGAAGCACTAATGAAAAACTGTTTTTT. The chain combines TRBV1 with TRBJ1-4; the D segment call TRBD1 is taken from the table without a DNA check. TRBV1 is termed a pseudogene. This CDR3 is 16 amino acids long.

The chain is built from TRBV19 and TRBJ2-1; possible D gene TRBD2, 6 bases. V dropped 6 bases and J dropped 6 bases, with 15 bases sitting between them. Looked up from germline, CDR1 is LNHDA and CDR2 is SQIVND (reference sequence). The CDR3 totals 14 residues. This chain's CDR3 is CASSPGTLGNEQFF. In nucleotides, the CDR3 is TGTGCCAGTAGCCCGGGGACTCTCGGCAATGAGCAGTTCTTC. Full variable domain (remainder filled in from reference TRBV19 and TRBJ2-1): DGGITQSPKYLFRKEGQNVTLSCEQNLNHDAMYWYRQDPGQGLRLIYYSQIVNDFQKGDIAEGYSVSREKKESFPLTVTSAQKNPTAFYLCASSPGTLGNEQFFGPGTRLTVL.

This chain links TRBV27 with TRBJ2-7; 8 nucleotides align to TRBD1. The V segment lost 5 bases and the J segment 1 base; nucleotides outside the gene matches: 16. CDR3 length: 18 amino acids. Germline loops: CDR1 MNHEY, CDR2 SMNVEV (reference sequence). This chain's CDR3 is CASSPGTGKRVGSYEQYF. The CDR3 DNA reads as TGTGCCAGCAGTCCAGGGACAGGAAAACGTGTGGGTTCCTACGAGCAGTACTTC.

V usage is TRBV19 and J usage is TRBJ2-2, with TRBD2 matching over 8 bases. CDR1 is LNHDA, CDR2 SQIVND, per germline (reference sequence). There are 15 residues in the CDR3. The V gene end was trimmed by 1 base and the J gene end by 4 bases; junction bases not matched to a gene: 2. The CDR3 bases are TGTGCCAGTAGTATAGCGGGAGGGTCCACCGGGGAGCTGTTTTTT. Residues: CASSIAGGSTGELFF.

V and J are TRBV9 and TRBJ2-2, with a possible D match to TRBD1 (5 bases). V was pared by 5 bases and J by 1 base, with 9 bases between. Per the germline V gene, CDR1 is SGDLS and CDR2 is YYNGEE. The CDR3 runs to 14 residues. The CDR3 DNA sequence: TGTGCCAGCAGGGAGACAGAGAACACCGGGGAGCTGTTTTTT. The encoded protein is CASRETENTGELFF. Full variable domain (outside the CDR3, taken from reference TRBV9 and TRBJ2-2): DSGVTQTPKHLITATGQRVTLRCSPRSGDLSVYWYQQSLDQGLQFLIQYYNGEERAKGNILERFSAQQFPDLHSELNLSSLELGDSALYFCASRETENTGELFFGEGSRLTVL.

The count of this clone is one. One end of the junction varies from germline; a read error may be responsible. The chain recombines TRBV6-1 with TRBJ1-2; D gene unclear. Germline CDR1 reads MNHNS; CDR2 reads SASEGT. CDR3 size: 11 residues. The CDR3 DNA reads TGTGCCAGCAGTGAGCCGATGGTAGTGGCCTTC. Amino acids: CASSEPMVVAF.

V is TRBV5-1 and J is TRBJ2-7; TRBD2 matches at 7 bases. Germline V gene sequence: CDR1 SGHRS, CDR2 YFSETQ. The junction had 10 bases not matched to a gene; V was cut back by 0 bases and J by 7 bases. The CDR3 sequence is 15 residues long. CDR3 nucleotides: TGCGCCAGCAGCTTGGACCTAGCGGTGGGTAGGGAGCAGTACTTC. Its protein product is CASSLDLAVGREQYF.

The chain combines TRBV7-9 with TRBJ2-2, with unresolved D. The V end lost 1 base, the J end lost 3 bases, and 6 bases lay between the germline ends. From germline, CDR1 is SEHNR and CDR2 FQNEAQ (reference sequence). This CDR3 spans 14 amino acids. The CDR3 sequence is CASSLGRYTGELFF. Written as DNA, the CDR3 is TGTGCCAGCAGCTTAGGCCGGTACACCGGGGAGCTGTTTTTT. The variable domain in full, with the rest retrieved from reference TRBV7-9 and TRBJ2-2, is DTGVSQNPRHKITKRGQNVTFRCDPISEHNRLYWYRQTLGQGPEFLTYFQNEAQLEKSRLLSDRFSAERPKGSFSTLEIQRTEQGDSAMYLCASSLGRYTGELFFGEGSRLTVL.

This rearrangement joins TRBV4-2 to TRBJ1-4, with D possibly matching TRBD1 (6 bases). V was pared by 0 bases and J by 12 bases, with 14 bases between. Germline lookup yields CDR1 LGHNA and CDR2 YNFKEQ. The CDR3 is 14 amino acids. CDR3 in amino acids: CASSQDRAGGQLFF. CDR3 nucleotides: TGTGCCAGCAGCCAAGATAGGGCGGGGGGGCAACTGTTTTTT.

This chain links TRBV6-5 with TRBJ2-1, with no clear D. Germline lookup yields CDR1 MNHEY and CDR2 SVGAGI. This CDR3 is built from 14 residues. Deletions cut 7 bases from V and 4 bases from J, with 14 bases between. Here the CDR3 reads CASTPTPAYNEQFF. The CDR3 DNA reads TGTGCCAGCACCCCGACACCGGCATACAATGAGCAGTTCTTC.

In its sample, this clone was seen a few times. The chain is built from TRBV28 and TRBJ1-5; 9 bases align to TRBD1. V lost 5 bases and J lost 0; bases outside the gene matches: 11. The CDR3 loop spans 18 amino acids. CDR1 and CDR2 (germline): MDHEN, SYDVKM. DNA of the CDR3: TGTGCCAGCAGTCCCGATAAATGGACAGGGGATAGCAATCAGCCCCAGCATTTT. Amino acids: CASSPDKWTGDSNQPQHF.

This clone has just one count. The V and J genes are TRBV10-3 and TRBJ2-7, with D possibly being TRBD2 (7 bases). V was cut by 0 bases and J by 7 bases, with 16 bases left in between. The CDR3 extends over 15 amino acids. The V gene's germline CDR1 is ENHRY and CDR2 SYGVKD. CDR3 residues: CAISESAGDYREQYF. The DNA of the CDR3 is TGTGCCATCAGTGAGTCTGCAGGGGACTATAGGGAGCAGTACTTC.

The chain uses TRBV7-8 and TRBJ2-3, with 7 bases identical to TRBD2. The CDR3 contains 15 residues. V was pared by 2 bases and J by 2 bases, with 4 bases of the junction left unmatched. Per germline, CDR1 SGHVS and CDR2 FQNEAQ. This chain's CDR3 is CASSLFRGDTDTQYF. Here the CDR3 DNA reads TGTGCCAGCAGCTTATTTCGGGGGGACACAGATACGCAGTATTTT.

CDR3 sequence reads: CASSEPSRGTPNSPLHF. CDR3 DNA: TGTGCCAGCAGTGAACCTTCCCGGGGAACGCCAAATTCACCCCTCCACTTT. This chain connects TRBV6-1 to TRBJ1-6; D is unresolved. The germline gives CDR1 MNHNS, CDR2 SASEGT. V lost 2 bases and J lost 7, with 18 bases in between. The CDR3 is made up of 17 amino acids.

The gene calls are TRBV6-5 and TRBJ2-5; TRBD1 matches at 9 bases. Per the germline V gene, CDR1 is MNHEY and CDR2 is SVGAGI. V lost 7 bases and J lost 5; bases outside the gene matches: 5. This CDR3 has 13 amino acids. The CDR3 bases are TGTGCCAGCACTGGACAGGGGTGGGAGACCCAGTACTTC. Protein sequence: CASTGQGWETQYF.